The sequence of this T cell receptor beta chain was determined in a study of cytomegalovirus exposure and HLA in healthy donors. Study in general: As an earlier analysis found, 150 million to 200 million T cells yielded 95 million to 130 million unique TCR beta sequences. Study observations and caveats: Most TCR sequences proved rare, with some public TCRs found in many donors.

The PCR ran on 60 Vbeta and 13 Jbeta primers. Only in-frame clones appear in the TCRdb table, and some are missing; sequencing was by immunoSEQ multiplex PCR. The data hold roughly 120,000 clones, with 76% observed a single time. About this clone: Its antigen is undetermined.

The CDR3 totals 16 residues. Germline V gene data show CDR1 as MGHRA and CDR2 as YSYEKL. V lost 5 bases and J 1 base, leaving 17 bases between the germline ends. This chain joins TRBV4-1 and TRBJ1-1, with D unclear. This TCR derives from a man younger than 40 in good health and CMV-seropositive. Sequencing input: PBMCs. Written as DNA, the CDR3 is TGCGCCAGCAGCTCCGTCTCAATCGAGTCGAACACTGAAGCTTTCTTT. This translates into CASSSVSIESNTEAFF.